This T cell receptor (beta chain) is drawn from a study of cytomegalovirus exposure and HLA in healthy donors. Study-level background: There were nearly 120 million unique TCR beta sequences, drawn from 150 million to 200 million T cells, in an earlier analysis. Study-level results: Near-uniform donor sequencing depth was presumed by presence/absence analyses.

This CDR3 has 20 residues. The germline V gene encodes CDR1 MGHRA and CDR2 YSYEKL. Trimming shortened V by 2 bases and J by 0 bases, and 20 bases separated the two germline ends. This clone was detected only a few times. What it binds is unknown. The PCR used 60 Vbeta and 13 Jbeta primers. The protocol was immunoSEQ multiplex PCR, while the TCRdb copy is restricted to in-frame clones and leaves out a portion. Of approximately 150,000 clones listed, 87% are singletons. This clonotype was sampled from a woman aged 25 to 39 in good health and CMV-seronegative. This chain joins TRBV4-1 and TRBJ2-6; a possible D gene is TRBD1 (6 bases). Sequenced: PBMCs. The CDR3 loop is CASSQPPDRPFSSGANVLTF. As DNA, the CDR3 is TGCGCCAGCAGCCAACCACCCGACAGGCCCTTTTCCTCTGGGGCCAACGTCCTGACTTTC.